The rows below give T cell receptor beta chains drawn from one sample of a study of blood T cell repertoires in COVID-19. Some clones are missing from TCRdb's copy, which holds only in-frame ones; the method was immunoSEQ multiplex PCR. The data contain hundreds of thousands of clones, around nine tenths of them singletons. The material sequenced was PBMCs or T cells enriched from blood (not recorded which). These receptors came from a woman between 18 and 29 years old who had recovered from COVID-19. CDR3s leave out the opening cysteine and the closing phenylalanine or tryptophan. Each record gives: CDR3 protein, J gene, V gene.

CDR3 protein: ASSLTTTGGAF
J gene: TRBJ1-1
V gene: TRBV12-3/TRBV12-4

CDR3 protein: ASSQDLAGIGYT
J gene: TRBJ1-2
V gene: TRBV3-1/TRBV3-2

CDR3 protein: ASSELAGSYNEQF
J gene: TRBJ2-1
V gene: TRBV6-1

CDR3 protein: ASSESGEQF
J gene: TRBJ2-1
V gene: TRBV6-1

CDR3 protein: ASSLEGLNQPQH
J gene: TRBJ1-5
V gene: TRBV27

CDR3 protein: ASSPRQDVYEQY
J gene: TRBJ2-7
V gene: TRBV18

CDR3 protein: SVSGGVYETQY
J gene: TRBJ2-5
V gene: TRBV29-1

CDR3 protein: ASSLAGVYEQY
J gene: TRBJ2-7
V gene: TRBV5-6

CDR3 protein: ASSRTSGSSYEQY
J gene: TRBJ2-7
V gene: TRBV5-1

CDR3 protein: ASSPRRLAGDTQY
J gene: TRBJ2-3
V gene: TRBV3-1/TRBV3-2

CDR3 protein: ASSLAGKETQY
J gene: TRBJ2-5
V gene: TRBV9

CDR3 protein: ASSFGQGNYGYT
J gene: TRBJ1-2
V gene: TRBV6-5

CDR3 protein: ATSRDGVQLEQY
J gene: TRBJ2-7
V gene: TRBV15

CDR3 protein: ASKMTSGETQY
J gene: TRBJ2-5
V gene: TRBV19

CDR3 protein: ASSIDRLSYNEQF
J gene: TRBJ2-1
V gene: TRBV11-2

CDR3 protein: ASSVTGTSGTQY
J gene: TRBJ2-3
V gene: TRBV11-3

CDR3 protein: ASKQGLSEQF
J gene: TRBJ2-1
V gene: TRBV19

CDR3 protein: ASSLAGGLWEQY
J gene: TRBJ2-7
V gene: TRBV28

CDR3 protein: ASSFSSGGLSGYT
J gene: TRBJ1-2
V gene: TRBV28

CDR3 protein: ASSAGTGGGNQPQH
J gene: TRBJ1-5
V gene: TRBV9

CDR3 protein: ASSHPGQGAARNSPLH
J gene: TRBJ1-6
V gene: TRBV3-1/TRBV3-2

CDR3 protein: ASSHPFSRGPVAEAF
J gene: TRBJ1-1
V gene: TRBV14

CDR3 protein: ASSSRGLAGVDTQY
J gene: TRBJ2-3
V gene: TRBV11-2

CDR3 protein: ASSLSSGGRTDTQY
J gene: TRBJ2-3
V gene: TRBV5-1

CDR3 protein: ASSAHPLDRDVSTEAF
J gene: TRBJ1-1
V gene: TRBV6-1

CDR3 protein: ASSYDPGDNYGYT
J gene: TRBJ1-2
V gene: TRBV6-5

CDR3 protein: ASSLDGGIGGYT
J gene: TRBJ1-2
V gene: TRBV7-6

CDR3 protein: ASSPGTGWEKLF
J gene: TRBJ1-4
V gene: TRBV5-5

CDR3 protein: ASQRVTGGYEQY
J gene: TRBJ2-7
V gene: TRBV5-1

CDR3 protein: ASSLLQEVVGNEQF
J gene: TRBJ2-1
V gene: TRBV5-1

CDR3 protein: ASSLNTGGLSEQY
J gene: TRBJ2-7
V gene: TRBV5-1

CDR3 protein: ASSRRNYSNQPQH
J gene: TRBJ1-5
V gene: TRBV28

CDR3 protein: ASRNSGGVGNTIY
J gene: TRBJ1-3
V gene: TRBV3-1/TRBV3-2

CDR3 protein: ARKPGTENTEAF
J gene: TRBJ1-1
V gene: TRBV2

CDR3 protein: ASSESRRGGRYNEQF
J gene: TRBJ2-1
V gene: TRBV25-1

CDR3 protein: ASSSGVGELF
J gene: TRBJ2-2
V gene: TRBV9

CDR3 protein: ASSFSGTGHNEQF
J gene: TRBJ2-1
V gene: TRBV5-4

CDR3 protein: ATSSGPWQF
J gene: TRBJ2-1
V gene: TRBV15

CDR3 protein: ASSENLQGHGYT
J gene: TRBJ1-2
V gene: TRBV10-1

CDR3 protein: ASSLTISGNQF
J gene: TRBJ2-1
V gene: TRBV7-9

CDR3 protein: ASSRSSSQNTEAF
J gene: TRBJ1-1
V gene: TRBV3-1/TRBV3-2

CDR3 protein: ASSPDGGNTNEQF
J gene: TRBJ2-1
V gene: TRBV5-5

CDR3 protein: ATSDPPVNYGYT
J gene: TRBJ1-2
V gene: TRBV24-1

CDR3 protein: ASSTTSGVEQF
J gene: TRBJ2-1
V gene: TRBV18

CDR3 protein: ASSRHLNEKLF
J gene: TRBJ1-4
V gene: TRBV23-1